This T cell receptor beta chain was observed in a study of TIL therapy for anti-PD-1-resistant metastatic lung cancer. The wider study: Median tumor PD-L1 proportion score was roughly 6%.

This was the immunoSEQ v3 assay. Each library reached about 2 million read pairs, or roughly 5-6.5 million at deep level. Using immunoSEQ multiplex PCR, the repertoire was profiled, and TCRdb retains in-frame clones only, with some absent. This sample carries over 15,000 clones, 74% of them seen once, and the ten largest clones take 36%. The CDR3 is made up of 14 amino acids. Trimming shortened V by 0 bases and J by 2 bases, and 5 bases separated the two germline ends. Time point indicated: pre-treatment sample, taken before nivolumab and TIL therapy. Stage 4 NSCLC adults joined between October 2017 and early 2020.

This receptor was obtained from a person aged 25 to 80 with non-small cell lung cancer. The sample here was blood, taken at baseline. V and J are TRBV23-1 and TRBJ1-5; D is ambiguous. TRBV23-1 falls under the ORF class, with uncertain function. The CDR3 bases are TGCGCCAGCAGTCAATCGGCCCGCAATCAGCCCCAGCATTTT. Protein product: CASSQSARNQPQHF.